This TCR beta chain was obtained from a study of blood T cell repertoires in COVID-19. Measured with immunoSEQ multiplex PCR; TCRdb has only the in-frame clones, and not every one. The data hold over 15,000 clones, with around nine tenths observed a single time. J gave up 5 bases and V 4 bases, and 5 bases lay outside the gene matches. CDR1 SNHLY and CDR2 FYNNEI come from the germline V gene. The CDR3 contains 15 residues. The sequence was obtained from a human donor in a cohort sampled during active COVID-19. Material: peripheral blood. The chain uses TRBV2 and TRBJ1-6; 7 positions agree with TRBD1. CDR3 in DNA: TGTGCCAGCAGTGTTTCCACAGGGGATAATTCACCCCTCCACTTT. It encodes CASSVSTGDNSPLHF.